The T cell receptor (beta chain) described here comes from a study of T cell responses to AZD1222 COVID-19 vaccine. Study-wide results and caveats: AZD1222 recipients seropositive at baseline numbered only 5 to 7. Per reports, nearly half of all spike-specific TCRs target regions that are unmutated in variants. The span of vaccine-associated CD4 TCRs extended across spike, with dominance at 160-218 and 743-854.

This CDR3 has 20 residues. V dropped 3 bases and J dropped 2; count of bases not matched to a gene: 18. Germline V gene data show CDR1 as SGHDN and CDR2 as FVKESK. Here immunoSEQ multiplex PCR was the method, and the copy in TCRdb shows in-frame clones only, minus some. The sample lists some 170,000 clones; 90% to 95% were seen once. As concerns this clone: The target antigen is unknown.

Sequences were derived from peripheral blood, sampled 28 days after the second AZD1222 dose. J is TRBJ2-1 and V is TRBV14, with TRBD2 identical over 8 bases. This receptor was obtained from an adult who received the AZD1222 COVID-19 vaccine. The CDR3 spells CASSQTPRSGRRLAYNEQFF. The CDR3 coding sequence is TGTGCCAGCAGCCAGACCCCGCGGAGCGGGAGAAGATTGGCCTACAATGAGCAGTTCTTC.